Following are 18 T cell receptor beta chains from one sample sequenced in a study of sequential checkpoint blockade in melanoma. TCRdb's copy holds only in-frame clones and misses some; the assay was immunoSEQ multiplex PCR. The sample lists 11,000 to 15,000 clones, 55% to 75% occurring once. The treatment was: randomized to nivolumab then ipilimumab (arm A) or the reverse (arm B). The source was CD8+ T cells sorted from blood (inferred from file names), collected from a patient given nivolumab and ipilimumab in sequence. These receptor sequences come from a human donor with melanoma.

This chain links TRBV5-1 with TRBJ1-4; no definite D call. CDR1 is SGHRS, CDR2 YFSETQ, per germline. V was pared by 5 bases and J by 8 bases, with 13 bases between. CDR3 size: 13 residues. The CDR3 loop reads CASRDSLREKLFF. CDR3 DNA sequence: TGCGCCAGCAGAGACTCCCTGCGGGAAAAACTGTTTTTT.

The CDR3: CASSLAGASGDTQYF. CDR3 in DNA: TGTGCCAGCAGCTTAGCGGGAGCCTCCGGAGATACGCAGTATTTT. The chain links TRBV7-9 to TRBJ2-3; D perhaps matches TRBD2 (5 bases). Germline assignment: CDR1 SEHNR and CDR2 FQNEAQ (reference sequence). The length of the CDR3 is 15 residues. With 0 bases removed from V and 5 bases from J, the gap between germline ends came to 12 bases.

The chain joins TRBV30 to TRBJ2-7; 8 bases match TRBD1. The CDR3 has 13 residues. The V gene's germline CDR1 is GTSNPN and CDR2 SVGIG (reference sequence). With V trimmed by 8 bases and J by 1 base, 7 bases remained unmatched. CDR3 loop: CAGQGGGSYEQYF. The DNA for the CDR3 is TGTGCCGGACAGGGAGGAGGGTCCTACGAGCAGTACTTC. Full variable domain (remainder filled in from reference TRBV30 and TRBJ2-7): SQTIHQWPATLVQPVGSPLSLECTVEGTSNPNLYWYRQAAGRGLQLLFYSVGIGQISSEVPQNLSASRPQDRQFILSSKKLLLSDSGFYLCAGQGGGSYEQYFGPGTRLTVT.

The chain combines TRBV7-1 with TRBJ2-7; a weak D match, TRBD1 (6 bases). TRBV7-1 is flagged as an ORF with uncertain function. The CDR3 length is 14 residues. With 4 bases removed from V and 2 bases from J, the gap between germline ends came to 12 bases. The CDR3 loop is CASSLLPGAYEQYF. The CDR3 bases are TGTGCCAGCAGCTTATTACCAGGGGCCTACGAGCAGTACTTC.

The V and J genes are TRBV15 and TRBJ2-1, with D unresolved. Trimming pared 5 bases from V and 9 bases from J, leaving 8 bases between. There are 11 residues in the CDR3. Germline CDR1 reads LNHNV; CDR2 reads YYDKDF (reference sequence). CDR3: CATSRRGEQFF. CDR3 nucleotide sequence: TGTGCCACCAGCCGTAGAGGTGAGCAGTTCTTC.

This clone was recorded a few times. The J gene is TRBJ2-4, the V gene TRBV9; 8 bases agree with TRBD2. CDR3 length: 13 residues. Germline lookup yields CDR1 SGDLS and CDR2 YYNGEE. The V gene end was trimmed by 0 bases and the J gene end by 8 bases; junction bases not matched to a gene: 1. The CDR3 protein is CASSVAGGDIQYF. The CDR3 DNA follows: TGTGCCAGCAGCGTAGCGGGGGGGGACATTCAGTACTTC.

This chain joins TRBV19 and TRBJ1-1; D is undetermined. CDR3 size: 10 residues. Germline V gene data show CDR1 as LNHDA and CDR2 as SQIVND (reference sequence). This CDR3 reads CATGYTEAFF. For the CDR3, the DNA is TGTGCTACGGGGTACACTGAAGCTTTCTTT.

The CDR3 is CASSHWGVTGELFF. The CDR3 coding sequence is TGCGCCAGCAGTCACTGGGGGGTCACCGGGGAGCTGTTTTTT. The J gene is TRBJ2-2, the V gene TRBV23-1; possible D gene TRBD2, 6 bases. TRBV23-1 has ORF status, its function being uncertain. V dropped 3 bases and J dropped 4 bases, with 9 bases sitting between them. This CDR3 is built from 14 residues.

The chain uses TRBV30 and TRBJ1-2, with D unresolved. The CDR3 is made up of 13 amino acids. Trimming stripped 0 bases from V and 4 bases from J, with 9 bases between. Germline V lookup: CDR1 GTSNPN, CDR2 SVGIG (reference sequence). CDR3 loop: CAWSVDGVYGYTF. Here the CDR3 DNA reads TGTGCCTGGAGTGTAGACGGGGTCTATGGCTACACCTTC.

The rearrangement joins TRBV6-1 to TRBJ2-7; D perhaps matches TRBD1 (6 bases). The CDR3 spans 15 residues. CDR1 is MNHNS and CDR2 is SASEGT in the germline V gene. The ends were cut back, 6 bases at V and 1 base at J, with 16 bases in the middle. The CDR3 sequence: CASRETGQNSYEQYF. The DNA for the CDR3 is TGTGCCAGCAGGGAGACGGGACAAAATTCCTACGAGCAGTACTTC.

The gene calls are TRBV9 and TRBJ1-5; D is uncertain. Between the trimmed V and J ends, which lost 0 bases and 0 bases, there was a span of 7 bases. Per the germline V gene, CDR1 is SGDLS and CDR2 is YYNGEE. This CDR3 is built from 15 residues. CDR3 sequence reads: CASSVGRDSNQPQHF. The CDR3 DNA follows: TGTGCCAGCAGCGTAGGTCGGGATAGCAATCAGCCCCAGCATTTT.

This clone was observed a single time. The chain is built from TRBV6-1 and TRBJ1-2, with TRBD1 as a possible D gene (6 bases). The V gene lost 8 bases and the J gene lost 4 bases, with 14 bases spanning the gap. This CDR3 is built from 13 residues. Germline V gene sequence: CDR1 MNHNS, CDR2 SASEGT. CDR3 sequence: CASPGGAGYGYTF. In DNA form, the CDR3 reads TGTGCCAGCCCGGGGGGCGCGGGCTATGGCTACACCTTC.

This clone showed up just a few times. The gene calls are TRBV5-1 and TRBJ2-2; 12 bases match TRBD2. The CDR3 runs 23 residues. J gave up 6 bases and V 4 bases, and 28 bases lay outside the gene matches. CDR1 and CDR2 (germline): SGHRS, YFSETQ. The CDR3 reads CASSPTELTGTSGSKGVPGELFF. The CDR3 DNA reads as TGCGCCAGCAGCCCGACGGAGCTTACCGGGACTAGCGGGTCCAAGGGAGTTCCCGGGGAGCTGTTTTTT.

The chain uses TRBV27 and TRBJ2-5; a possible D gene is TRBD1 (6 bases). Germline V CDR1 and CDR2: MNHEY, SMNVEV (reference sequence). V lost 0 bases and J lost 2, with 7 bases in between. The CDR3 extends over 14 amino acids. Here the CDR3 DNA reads TGTGCCAGCAGTTTATCCGACAGGCAAGAGACCCAGTACTTC. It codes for CASSLSDRQETQYF.

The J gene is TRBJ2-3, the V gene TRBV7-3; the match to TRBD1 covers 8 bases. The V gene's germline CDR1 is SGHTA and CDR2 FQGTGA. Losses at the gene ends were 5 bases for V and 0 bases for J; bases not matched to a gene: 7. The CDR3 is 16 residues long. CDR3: CASSTRQGSSTDTQYF. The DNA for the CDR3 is TGTGCCAGCAGCACCCGACAGGGGTCAAGCACAGATACGCAGTATTTT.

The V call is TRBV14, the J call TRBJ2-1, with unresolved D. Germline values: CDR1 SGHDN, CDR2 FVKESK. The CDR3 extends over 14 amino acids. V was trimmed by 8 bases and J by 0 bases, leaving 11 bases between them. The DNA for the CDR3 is TGTGCCAGCTCGCTGGCGGCCTCCTACAATGAGCAGTTCTTC. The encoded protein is CASSLAASYNEQFF.

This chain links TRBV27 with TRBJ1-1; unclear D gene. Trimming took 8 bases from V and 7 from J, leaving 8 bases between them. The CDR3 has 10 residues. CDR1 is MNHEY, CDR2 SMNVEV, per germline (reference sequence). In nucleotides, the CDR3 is TGTGCCAGCGTCGGGAGTGAAGCTTTCTTT. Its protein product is CASVGSEAFF.

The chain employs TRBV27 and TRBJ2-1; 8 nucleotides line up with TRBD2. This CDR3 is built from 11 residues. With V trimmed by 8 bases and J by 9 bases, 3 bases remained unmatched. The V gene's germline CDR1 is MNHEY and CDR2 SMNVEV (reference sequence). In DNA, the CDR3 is TGTGCCAGCTTTAGCGGGATTGAGCAGTTCTTC. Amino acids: CASFSGIEQFF.